A selection of T cell receptor beta chains follows, all from one sample in a study of early T cells in non-severe SARS-CoV-2 infection. MiXCR, applied by TCRdb to the 5' RACE reads, yields one record per CDR3 protein. The sample includes 70,000 to 75,000 distinct CDR3 sequences, less than 15% of them seen just once. The source material was whole blood. The receptors shown here come from an adult who was a healthcare worker with PCR-confirmed SARS-CoV-2 infection or an uninfected control (not recorded which). Both conserved end residues are part of each CDR3. The D gene is left open where the match is weak. Some rows have no size entry. The others give once, few or many, or a class for an expanded clone.

cdr3_nt cdr3_aa j_call d_call clone_size v_call
TGTGCCAGCAGTCCAGACAGATTTCGGAATTCACCCCTCCACTTT CASSPDRFRNSPLHF TRBJ1-6 . . TRBV12-3/TRBV12-4
TGTGCCAGCAGTCTAGTTAGGACTGGGCATGGCTACACCTTC CASSLVRTGHGYTF TRBJ1-2 . many TRBV12-3/TRBV12-4
TGTGCCAGCAGCTTTGAGGGGTGGACCACCGGGGAGCTGTTTTTT CASSFEGWTTGELFF TRBJ2-2 . few TRBV5-5
TGCGCCAGCAGCTTGGGGCAGGTGGATACGCAGTATTTT CASSLGQVDTQYF TRBJ2-3 . . TRBV5-1
TGTGCTAGCAGCTTACTAACGGGGGCTGATAATTCACCCCTCCACTTT CASSLLTGADNSPLHF TRBJ1-6 . . TRBV7-7
TGCGCCAGCGTAGCGGATTACTCTGGGGCCAACGTCCTGACTTTC CASVADYSGANVLTF TRBJ2-6 . few TRBV10-2
TGTGCCAGCAGCTTAGTCCCCGACACTGAAGCTTTCTTT CASSLVPDTEAFF TRBJ1-1 . . TRBV11-2
TGTGCCAGCAGCTTAGTGGCCGGGGAGGATCAGCCCCAGCATTTT CASSLVAGEDQPQHF TRBJ1-5 . . TRBV7-6
TGCGCCAGCAGCTTGGAGGTCGGGTTGACAGATACGCAGTATTTT CASSLEVGLTDTQYF TRBJ2-3 . . TRBV5-1
TGTGCCAGCTGTGCCGGGACAGGCAATCAGCCCCAGCATTTT CASCAGTGNQPQHF TRBJ1-5 TRBD1 many TRBV7-8
TGCAGTGCTAGAGATCTAGCCAGGGGGCTGGGCGGGGAGCTGTTTTTT CSARDLARGLGGELFF TRBJ2-2 TRBD1 few TRBV20-1
TGTGCCAGCAGCCCCGGGCGCCTAGCGGGGGGACCGGGCGGGTACAATGAGCAGTTCTTC CASSPGRLAGGPGGYNEQFF TRBJ2-1 TRBD2 . TRBV11-3
TGTGCCAGTGGAATACTTCGCGGCGAGCAGTACTTC CASGILRGEQYF TRBJ2-7 . few TRBV27
TGCAGCGTTCCGGGACAGGGGGCTCGAGAGCAGTACTTC CSVPGQGAREQYF TRBJ2-7 TRBD1 few TRBV29-1
TGTGCCAGCAACGCGAGGGGGGGGAACACTGAAGCTTTCTTT CASNARGGNTEAFF TRBJ1-1 . many TRBV12-3/TRBV12-4
TGCGCCAGCAGCCAAGATCTTGAGACCCAGTACTTC CASSQDLETQYF TRBJ2-5 . many TRBV4-1
TGTGCCAGCAGTTTACAACAGGGGGCGTGGGCTGAAGCTTTCTTT CASSLQQGAWAEAFF TRBJ1-1 TRBD1 many TRBV2
TGTGCCAGCAGCTTAACTAGCGGTACCTCTGGGGCCAACGTCCTGACTTTC CASSLTSGTSGANVLTF TRBJ2-6 TRBD2 few TRBV7-2
TGTGCCAGCAGCCAAGACGGCCAGAAGCAGTACTTC CASSQDGQKQYF TRBJ2-5 . . TRBV3-1
TGTGCCTGGAGAAGGGTCCCCGGCGGCTACACCTTC CAWRRVPGGYTF TRBJ1-2 . many TRBV30
TGTGCCAGCAGTGCCGGGACAGTGAACACTGAAGCTTTCTTT CASSAGTVNTEAFF TRBJ1-1 TRBD1 . TRBV6-6
TGCAGTGCGGAACCGGGACTAGCGTTAGAAGATACGCAGTATTTT CSAEPGLALEDTQYF TRBJ2-3 TRBD2 many TRBV20-1
TGCAGTGCTGAAGTAGCGGGGAGCTCCTACAATGAGCAGTTCTTC CSAEVAGSSYNEQFF TRBJ2-1 TRBD2 few TRBV20-1
TGTGCCAGCAGCTTGTGGCAGGCGGGGACCGGGGAGCTGTTTTTT CASSLWQAGTGELFF TRBJ2-2 . few TRBV7-9
TGCAGCGCTAAACCCCGGGACAGGGTCTTGTCCTACGAGCAGTACTTC CSAKPRDRVLSYEQYF TRBJ2-7 TRBD1 many TRBV20-1
TGCAGCGTTGAAGGTGGTCGGGCGGGAGGAACTTACGAGCAGTACTTC CSVEGGRAGGTYEQYF TRBJ2-7 TRBD2 few TRBV29-1
TGTGTCAGCAGCGCGGGACAGGCAACTAATGAAAAACTGTTTTTT CVSSAGQATNEKLFF TRBJ1-4 TRBD1 . TRBV7-9
TGCAGCGTTGGGGGTCCCCAGTCGGCCACCGGGGAGCTGTTTTTT CSVGGPQSATGELFF TRBJ2-2 . few TRBV29-1
TGTGCCAGCAGCTTAACAGGCAAGGATGAGCAGTTCTTC CASSLTGKDEQFF TRBJ2-1 . many TRBV11-2
TGTGCCAGCAGTGGCCCTAGCGACATTCAGTACTTC CASSGPSDIQYF TRBJ2-4 . many TRBV6-1
TGTGCCAGCAGTACCGGTTACAATCAGCCCCAGCATTTT CASSTGYNQPQHF TRBJ1-5 . many TRBV2
TGTGCCAGCAGTGGAAACAGGGCTCGGGAAAAACTGTTTTTT CASSGNRAREKLFF TRBJ1-4 . many TRBV6-5
TGTGCCATCGGCGGGGTCTCCTACAATGAGCAGTTCTTC CAIGGVSYNEQFF TRBJ2-1 . . TRBV10-3
TGTGCCAGTAGTACTCGGGACAGGGGAAGCAATCAGCCCCAGCATTTT CASSTRDRGSNQPQHF TRBJ1-5 TRBD1 . TRBV19
TGTGCCAGCAGTTTGACGGGTAAGGCCTACGAGCAGTACTTC CASSLTGKAYEQYF TRBJ2-7 . few TRBV27
TGTGCCAGCAGCCCCATTGGACAGGTCATGAACACCGGGGAGCTGTTTTTT CASSPIGQVMNTGELFF TRBJ2-2 TRBD1 few TRBV7-6
TGTGCCAGCAGTGGGGGTCTAGGCAATGAGCAGTTCTTC CASSGGLGNEQFF TRBJ2-1 . . TRBV12-3/TRBV12-4
TGTGCCAGCAGTGAGAGGGGTTCGAGCAATCAGCCCCAGCATTTT CASSERGSSNQPQHF TRBJ1-5 . . TRBV2